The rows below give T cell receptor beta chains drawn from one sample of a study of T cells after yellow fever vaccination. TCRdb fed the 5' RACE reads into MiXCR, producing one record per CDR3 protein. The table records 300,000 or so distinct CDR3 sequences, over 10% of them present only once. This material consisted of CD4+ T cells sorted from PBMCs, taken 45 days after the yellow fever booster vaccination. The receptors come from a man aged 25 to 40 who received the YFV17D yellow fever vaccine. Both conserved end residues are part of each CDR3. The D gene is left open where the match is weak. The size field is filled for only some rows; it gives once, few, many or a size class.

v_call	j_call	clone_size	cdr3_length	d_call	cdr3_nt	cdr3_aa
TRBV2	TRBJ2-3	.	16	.	TGTGCCAGCAGTATTTTTAGCGGAGTTAGCACAGATACGCAGTATTTT	CASSIFSGVSTDTQYF
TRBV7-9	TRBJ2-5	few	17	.	TGTGCCAGCAGCTTTACCGGGACACTCTCGTACCAAGAGACCCAGTACTTC	CASSFTGTLSYQETQYF
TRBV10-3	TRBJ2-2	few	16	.	TGTGCCATCAGTCCGCGTCAGTCCCCTGACACCGGGGAGCTGTTTTTT	CAISPRQSPDTGELFF
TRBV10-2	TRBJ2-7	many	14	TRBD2	TGCGCCAGCAGTACGACTAGCGGGAGTCGCGAGCAGTACTTC	CASSTTSGSREQYF
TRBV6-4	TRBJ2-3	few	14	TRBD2	TGTGCCACCTCTCTGACTAGCTCCACAGATACGCAGTATTTT	CATSLTSSTDTQYF
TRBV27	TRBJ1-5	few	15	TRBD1	TGTGCCAGCAGTTTAGGACAGGGGCCAAATCAGCCCCAGCATTTT	CASSLGQGPNQPQHF
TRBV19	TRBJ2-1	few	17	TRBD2	TGTGCCAGTAGGTCAGGACTAGCGGGAGAATCCTACAATGAGCAGTTCTTC	CASRSGLAGESYNEQFF
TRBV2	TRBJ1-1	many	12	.	TGTGCCAGCAGGACGGTGAACACTGAAGCTTTCTTT	CASRTVNTEAFF
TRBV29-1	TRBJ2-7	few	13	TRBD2	TGCAGCGTCGATTTGGGACTAGCCGGCGAGCAGTACTTC	CSVDLGLAGEQYF
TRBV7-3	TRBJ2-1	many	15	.	TGTGCCAGCAGCCCAACGACAATGGTCTACAATGAGCAGTTCTTC	CASSPTTMVYNEQFF
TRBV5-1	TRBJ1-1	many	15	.	TGCGCCAGCAGCTTGGTTATACAGTCCAACACTGAAGCTTTCTTT	CASSLVIQSNTEAFF
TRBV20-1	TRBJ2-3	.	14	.	TGCAGTGCTAGAATCGGCGGCTCCACAGATACGCAGTATTTT	CSARIGGSTDTQYF
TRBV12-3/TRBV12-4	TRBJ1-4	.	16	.	TGTGCCAGCAGTTTAGACCAGACCGCCCCAGGTGAAGAACTGTTTTTT	CASSLDQTAPGEELFF
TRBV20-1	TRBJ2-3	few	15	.	TGCAGTGCTAGAGATCGACCGGGAACCTGGGATACGCAGTATTTT	CSARDRPGTWDTQYF
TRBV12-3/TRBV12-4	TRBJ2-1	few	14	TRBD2	TGTGCCAGCATCCCCCTAGCGGGGTACAATGAGCAGTTCTTC	CASIPLAGYNEQFF
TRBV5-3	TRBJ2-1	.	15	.	TGTGCCAGAAATCGCCTCCCGGACGACTACAATGAGCAGTTCTTC	CARNRLPDDYNEQFF
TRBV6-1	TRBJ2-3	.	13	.	TGTGCCAGCAGTCAGACACAGGGAAATACGCAGTATTTT	CASSQTQGNTQYF
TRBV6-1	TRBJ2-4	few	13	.	TGTGCCAGCCGTGCGTACCGAGGGAACATTCAGTACTTC	CASRAYRGNIQYF
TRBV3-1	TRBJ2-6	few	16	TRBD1	TGTGCCAGCAGCCAAGGGACAGGGGCTGGGGCCAACGTCCTGACTTTC	CASSQGTGAGANVLTF
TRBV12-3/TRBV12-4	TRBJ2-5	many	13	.	TGTGCCAGCAGTAGTGGACAGAAAGAGACCCAGTACTTC	CASSSGQKETQYF
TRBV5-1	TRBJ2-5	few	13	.	TGCGCCAGCAGCTTTGGACAGTTAGAGACCCAGTACTTC	CASSFGQLETQYF
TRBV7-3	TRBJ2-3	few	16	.	TGTGCCAGCAGCTTAGACTCATCTGCCATAACAGATACGCAGTATTTT	CASSLDSSAITDTQYF
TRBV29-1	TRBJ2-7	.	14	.	TGCAGCGTTGTTTCAGCGGGCCGATCCTACAAGCAGTACTTC	CSVVSAGRSYKQYF
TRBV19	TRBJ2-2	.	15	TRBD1	TGTGCCAGTACCCCGACAGGGGTTCACACCGGGGAGCTGTTTTTT	CASTPTGVHTGELFF
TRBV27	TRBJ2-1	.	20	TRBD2	TGTGCCAGCAAACCATACACCGGGACTAGCGGGATGAGCTCCTACAATGAGCAGTTCTTC	CASKPYTGTSGMSSYNEQFF
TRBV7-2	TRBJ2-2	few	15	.	TGTGCCAGCAGCCCGGAGGGACTCAACACCGGGGAGCTGTTTTTT	CASSPEGLNTGELFF
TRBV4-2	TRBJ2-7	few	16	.	TGTGCCAGCAGCCAAGAGTATACAGAAGGTTCCTACGAGCAGTACTTC	CASSQEYTEGSYEQYF
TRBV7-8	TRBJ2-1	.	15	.	TGTGCCAGCAGCTTAAACCGGGATCACGGCAATGAGCAGTTCTTC	CASSLNRDHGNEQFF
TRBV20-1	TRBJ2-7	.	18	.	TGCAGTGCTAGAGACGTTAGGGGGACAGTAACTAGCGCCGGCGAGCAGTACTTC	CSARDVRGTVTSAGEQYF
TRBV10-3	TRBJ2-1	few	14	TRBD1	TGTGCCATCAGTCCGGGACAGGTGGAGAATGAGCAGTTCTTC	CAISPGQVENEQFF
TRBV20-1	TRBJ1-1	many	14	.	TGCAGTGCTAGAGAAGGACTGCGGAACACTGAAGCTTTCTTT	CSAREGLRNTEAFF
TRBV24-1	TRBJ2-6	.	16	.	TGTGCCACCAGTGATTCTCGATTTTCTGGGGCCAACGTCCTGACTTTC	CATSDSRFSGANVLTF
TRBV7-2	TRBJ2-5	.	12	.	TGTGCCAGCAGTCGAAAGGGAGAGACCCAGTACTTC	CASSRKGETQYF
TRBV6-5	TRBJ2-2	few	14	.	TGTGCCAGCAGTTACTCCCTAGCTACCGGGGAGCTGTTTTTT	CASSYSLATGELFF
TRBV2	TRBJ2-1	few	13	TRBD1	TGTGCCAGCAGGGGGACAGGGCAAAATGAGCAGTTCTTC	CASRGTGQNEQFF
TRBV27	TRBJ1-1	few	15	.	TGTGCCAGCAGTTTTACAGGTCGGGGAATCACTGAAGCTTTCTTT	CASSFTGRGITEAFF
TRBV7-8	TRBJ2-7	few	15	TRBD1	TGTGCCAGCAGCATAACCGGGACAGGGGACTACGAGCAGTACTTC	CASSITGTGDYEQYF
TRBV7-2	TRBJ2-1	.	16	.	TGTGCCAGCAGCTTAGGGGGAGAGGCCCTTGGAAATGAGCAGTTCTTC	CASSLGGEALGNEQFF
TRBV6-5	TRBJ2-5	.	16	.	TGTGCCAGCAGTCCCTCGCCCCACATGCGGCAAGAGACCCAGTACTTC	CASSPSPHMRQETQYF
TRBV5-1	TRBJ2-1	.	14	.	TGCGCCAGCAGCTTGCAGTTCTCCTACAATGAGCAGTTCTTC	CASSLQFSYNEQFF
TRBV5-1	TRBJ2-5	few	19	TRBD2	TGCGCCAGCAGCTTGGATTGGTCTAGCGGGAGCGACTACCAAGAGACCCAGTACTTC	CASSLDWSSGSDYQETQYF
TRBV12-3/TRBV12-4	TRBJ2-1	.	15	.	TGTGCCAGCAGCCCGCCGCGGAACTTCTACAATGAGCAGTTCTTC	CASSPPRNFYNEQFF
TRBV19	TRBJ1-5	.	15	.	TGTGCCAGTAGGGACGGAAAGGAAGTCCATCAGCCCCAGCATTTT	CASRDGKEVHQPQHF
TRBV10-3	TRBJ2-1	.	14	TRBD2	TGTGCCATCAGGGCAGCGGGAGGGCCGAATGAGCAGTTCTTC	CAIRAAGGPNEQFF
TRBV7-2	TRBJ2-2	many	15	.	TGTGCCAGCAGCTTAATTCAGCTCGGGAACGGGGAGCTGTTTTTT	CASSLIQLGNGELFF
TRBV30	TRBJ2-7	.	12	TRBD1	TGTGCCTGCAAGACAGGGGGCCACGAGCAGTACTTC	CACKTGGHEQYF
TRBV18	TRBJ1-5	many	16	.	TGTGCCAGCTCACGCGATGAGACCAGGGTGGGTCAGCCCCAGCATTTT	CASSRDETRVGQPQHF
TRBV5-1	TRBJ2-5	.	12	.	TGCGCCAGCAGATGGAACCAAGAGACCCAGTACTTC	CASRWNQETQYF
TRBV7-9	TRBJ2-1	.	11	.	TGTGCCAGCAGCTTAGGAGGGCAGCAGTTCTTC	CASSLGGQQFF
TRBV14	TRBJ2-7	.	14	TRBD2	TGTGCCAGCAGCCAGGCTCTAGCGGTCTACGAGCAGTACTTC	CASSQALAVYEQYF
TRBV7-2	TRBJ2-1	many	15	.	TGTGCCAGCAGCTTAGAGGGGGGACCCTACAATGAGCAGTTCTTC	CASSLEGGPYNEQFF
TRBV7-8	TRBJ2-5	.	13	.	TGTGCCAGCAGCTTGGAAGAGCAAGAGACCCAGTACTTC	CASSLEEQETQYF
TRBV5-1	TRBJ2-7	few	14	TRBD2	TGCGCCAGCAGCTTACTAGCGGAGGCCTACGAGCAGTACTTC	CASSLLAEAYEQYF
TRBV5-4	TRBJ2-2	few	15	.	TGTGCCAGCAGCTTGGAACACCAGGGGCCCGGGGAGCTGTTTTTT	CASSLEHQGPGELFF
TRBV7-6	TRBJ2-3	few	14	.	TGTGCCAGCTCAGAAACTCAGAACCCAGATACGCAGTATTTT	CASSETQNPDTQYF
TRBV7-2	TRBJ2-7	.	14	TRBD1	TGTGCCAGCAGCGGACAGGGGGGTTTATACGAGCAGTACTTC	CASSGQGGLYEQYF
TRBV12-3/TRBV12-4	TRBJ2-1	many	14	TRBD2	TGTGCCAGCAGTTATCTAGCGGGAGGCAATGAGCAGTTCTTC	CASSYLAGGNEQFF